What follows describes a single TCR beta chain. The sample comes from a study of shared clonotypes between healthy human individuals. Data came from immunoSEQ multiplex PCR; TCRdb stores just in-frame clones and leaves some out. The table lists about 1 million clones, about four fifths of them singletons. The CDR3 consists of 14 residues. V lost 1 base, J lost 0 bases, and 4 bases lay in between. Per the germline V gene, CDR1 is GTSNPN and CDR2 is SVGIG (reference sequence). Sequencing used memory CD4+ T cells from PBMCs. As to subset: CD45RA-negative fraction. The rearrangement uses TRBV30 and TRBJ2-6; no clear D gene. This receptor was identified in a young man in good health. Some clones in this sample may be carry-over from other donors' samples. CDR3 coding DNA: TGTGCCTGGAGTGGATTCTCTGGGGCCAACGTCCTGACTTTC. This codes for CAWSGFSGANVLTF.